The sequence of this T cell receptor beta chain was determined in a study of cytomegalovirus exposure and HLA in healthy donors. Notes on the study in general: In a later analysis, HLA-associated TCR beta chains were more clonally expanded than equally common others.

With regard to this clone: What it binds is unknown.

The CDR3 has 18 amino acids. Germline V gene lookup returns CDR1 MGHRA and CDR2 YSYEKL. Trimming removed 0 bases at V and 3 bases at J, with 18 bases between. The PCR was carried out with 60 Vbeta primers and 13 Jbeta primers. Assay used: immunoSEQ multiplex PCR; TCRdb lists only in-frame clones, some missing. This sample yields some 100,000 clones, of which more than 65% are seen a single time; approximately 4.3% belongs to the top ten. Sequencing input: PBMCs. This chain uses TRBV4-1 with TRBJ2-1, with D unclear. The clonotype was recovered from a woman younger than 35 in good health and CMV-seropositive. The CDR3 is CASSQDVRLSLFYNEQFF. The CDR3 bases are TGCGCCAGCAGCCAAGATGTGAGACTGTCACTTTTCTACAATGAGCAGTTCTTC.